The clone carrying this T cell receptor beta chain was observed a handful of times. TCRdb re-called the RT-PCR reads through MiXCR, storing one row per CDR3 protein. The data contain about 700,000 distinct CDR3 sequences, approximately 15% of them singletons. This CDR3 has 14 residues. The trim removed 4 bases at V and 2 bases at J, leaving 5 bases unmatched. The V gene's germline CDR1 is SGHTA and CDR2 FQGNSA. The chain joins TRBV7-2 to TRBJ2-7; 7 bases map to TRBD2. The clonotype originates from a female donor in good health, serving as a healthy control. Sequencing used memory CD4+ T cells from blood. The CDR3 here is CASSSTSDTYEQYF. The CDR3 bases are TGTGCCAGCAGCTCCACTAGCGACACCTACGAGCAGTACTTC.